This TCR beta chain was obtained from a study of blood T cell repertoires in COVID-19. Overall study: Whether acute or convalescent, the COVID-19 samples came from the United States, Italy and Spain.

How the authors handled the data: Reference gene primers were amplified, and this amplification served to estimate nucleated cell counts. Profiled with immunoSEQ multiplex PCR; TCRdb holds only in-frame clones, not every one. That table gives V, J and clone size, and the DNA gave D and trimming. The sample holds approximately 100,000 clones; more than 60% are singletons and the top ten take 20% to 25%. CDR1 MNHEY and CDR2 SVGAGI come from the germline V gene. Deletions cut 0 bases from V and 1 base from J, with 9 bases between. The CDR3 extends over 15 amino acids. V gene TRBV6-5 combines with J gene TRBJ1-1; a possible D gene is TRBD1 (5 bases). Sequencing used peripheral blood. The receptor was derived from an older man with active or convalescent COVID-19. DNA of the CDR3: TGTGCCAGCAGTTACTCGTGGGGGGAGAACACTGAAGCTTTCTTT. It specifies CASSYSWGENTEAFF.